This TCR beta chain was sequenced in a study of early stage breast cancer tumors. Study context: Most invasive tumors, twelve of 16, were ER+/PR+/HER2-.

V was shortened by 4 bases and J by 1 base, with 5 bases between the two germline ends. From germline, CDR1 is SNHLY and CDR2 FYNNEI. The CDR3 consists of 12 residues. Only in-frame clones appear in the TCRdb table, and some are missing; sequencing was by immunoSEQ multiplex PCR. The sample shows about 28,000 clones, under 60% of them seen only once. Points from the study as a whole: Compared with adjacent normal breast tissue, tumors showed around 2.7-fold greater T cell density and higher clonality. Blood repertoires resembled normal breast more than tumor.

In its sample, this clone was seen a few times. Antigen: not known. This clonotype originated in a person aged 45 to 59 with breast cancer. The sample taken for sequencing was breast tumor tissue. The chain has TRBV2 and TRBJ2-7, with D perhaps matching TRBD1 or TRBD2 (5 bases each). The CDR3, as DNA: TGTGCCAGCAGTGGGGGGTCCTACGAGCAGTACTTC. Its translation is CASSGGSYEQYF. Combining the CDR3 with reference TRBV2 and TRBJ2-7 gives the whole variable domain EPEVTQTPSHQVTQMGQEVILRCVPISNHLYFYWYRQILGQKVEFLVSFYNNEISEKSEIFDDQFSVERPDGSNFTLKIRSTKLEDSAMYFCASSGGSYEQYFGPGTRLTVT.